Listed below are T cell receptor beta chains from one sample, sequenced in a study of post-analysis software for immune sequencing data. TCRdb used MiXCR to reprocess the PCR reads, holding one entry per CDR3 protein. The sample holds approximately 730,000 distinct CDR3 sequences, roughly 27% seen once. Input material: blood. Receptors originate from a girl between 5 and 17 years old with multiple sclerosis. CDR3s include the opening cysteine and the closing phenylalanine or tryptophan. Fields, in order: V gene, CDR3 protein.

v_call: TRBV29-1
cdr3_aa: CSVQKSGTDTQYF

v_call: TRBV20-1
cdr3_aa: CSARMPGGSDGYTF

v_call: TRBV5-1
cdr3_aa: CASSLGKNIQYF

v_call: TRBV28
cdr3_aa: CASSFPAAPYGYTF

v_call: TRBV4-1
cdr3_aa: CASSHDSYNEQFF

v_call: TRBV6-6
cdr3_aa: CASSPQATGQGDVQYF

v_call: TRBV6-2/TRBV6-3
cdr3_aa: CASSPSSRNQPQHF

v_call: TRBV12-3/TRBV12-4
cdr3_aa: CASSQPGNEQFF

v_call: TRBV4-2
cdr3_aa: CASSQDRTGHGYTF

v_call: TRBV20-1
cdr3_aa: CSARVGTTAHGGYTF

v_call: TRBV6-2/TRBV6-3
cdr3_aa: CASSCPTFEQYF

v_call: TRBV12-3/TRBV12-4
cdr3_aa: CASRPGQGFNEQFF

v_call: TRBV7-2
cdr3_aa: CASSLEGRLLPNTIYF

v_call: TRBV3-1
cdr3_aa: CASSRKSRAQETQYF

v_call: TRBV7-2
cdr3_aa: CASSLIYQNEQFF

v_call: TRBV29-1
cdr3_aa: CSAVGQNQETRYF

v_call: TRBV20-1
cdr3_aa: CSAPGQGAGSYNSPLHF

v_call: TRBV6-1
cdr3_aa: CASSRGGPEETQYF

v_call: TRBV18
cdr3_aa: CASSRSTGGAETQYF

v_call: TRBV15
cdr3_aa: CATSRGEARPQHF

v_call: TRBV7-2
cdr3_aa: CASSLGGRGRGGYTF

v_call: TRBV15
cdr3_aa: CATSRGIGTGNDEQFF

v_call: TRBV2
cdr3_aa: CASSEESSADTQYF

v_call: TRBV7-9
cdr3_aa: CASSLGQPGSYEQYF

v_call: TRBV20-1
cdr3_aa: CSARDVDSPYEQYF

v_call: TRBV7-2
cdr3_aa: CASSPGLRMGEQFF

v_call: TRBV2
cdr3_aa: CASSSRTVSNQPQHF

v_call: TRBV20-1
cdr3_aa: CSAEDRINNEKLFF

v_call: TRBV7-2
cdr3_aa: CASSWRGLEGVQGRRETQYF

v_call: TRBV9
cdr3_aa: CASSDRTGSTDTQYF

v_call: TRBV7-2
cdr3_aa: CASSLDGSNEKLFF

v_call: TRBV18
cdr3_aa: CASSTKTYEKLFF

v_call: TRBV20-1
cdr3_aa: CSARGSGNQPQHF

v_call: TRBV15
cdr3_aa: CATSKSRVEQYF

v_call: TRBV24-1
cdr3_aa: CATSDPGQGDQPQHF

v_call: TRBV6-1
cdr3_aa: CASSPKIDQLAGGPYEQYF

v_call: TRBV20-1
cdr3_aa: CSAPPRLYNEQFF

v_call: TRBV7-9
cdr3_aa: CASRDGVTVEQFF

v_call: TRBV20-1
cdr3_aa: CSARGSVETQYF

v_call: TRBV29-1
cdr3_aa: CSVEGGTQAGETQYF

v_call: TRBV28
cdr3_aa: CASSQNREVNYGYTF

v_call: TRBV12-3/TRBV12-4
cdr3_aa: CASSPRGVNTEAFF

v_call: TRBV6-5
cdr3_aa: CASSSGLGNTIYF

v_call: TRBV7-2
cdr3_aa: CASSRRTVQATNEKLFF

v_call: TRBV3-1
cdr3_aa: CASSPQPGARTDTQYF

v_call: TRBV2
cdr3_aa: CASTEQARHRGRTDTQYF

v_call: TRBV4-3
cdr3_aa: CASSQDRSASGDEQYF

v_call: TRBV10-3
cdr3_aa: CAISALAGGPDTQYF

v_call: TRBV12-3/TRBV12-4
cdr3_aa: CATRVAGANVLTF

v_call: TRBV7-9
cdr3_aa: CASSFGSGIQETQYF

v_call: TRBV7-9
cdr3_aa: CASSLGQYGYTF